The rows below give T cell receptor beta chains drawn from one sample of a study of blood T cell repertoires in COVID-19. The protocol was immunoSEQ multiplex PCR, while the TCRdb copy is restricted to in-frame clones and leaves out a portion. The sample carries around 500,000 clones, approximately 85% recorded once. Sequencing used peripheral blood. The receptors come from a human donor in a cohort sampled during active COVID-19. CDR3s include the opening cysteine and the closing phenylalanine or tryptophan. The D gene is left open where the match is weak. Not all rows give a size; the values are once, few, many and, for expanded clones, a class.

abundance	d_gene	v_gene	j_gene	CDR3nt	CDR3aa
NA	TRBD2	TRBV28	TRBJ2-3	TGTGCCAGCAGCCCTTCCATAGCGGGAGGTACAGATACGCAGTATTTT	CASSPSIAGGTDTQYF
NA	NA	TRBV7-9	TRBJ1-6	TGTGCCAGCAGCTTACAGGGTAATTCACCCCTCCACTTT	CASSLQGNSPLHF
NA	NA	TRBV3-1/TRBV3-2	TRBJ2-3	TGTGCCAGCAGCCCTCGTAGTTACACAGATACGCAGTATTTT	CASSPRSYTDTQYF
once	TRBD1	TRBV28	TRBJ1-4	TGTGCCAGCAGTATTAACCAGGGGGTGGGGGATGAAAAACTGTTTTTT	CASSINQGVGDEKLFF
once	NA	TRBV11-2	TRBJ1-1	TGTGCCAGCAGCCAAGTGGGGGGTAACACTGAAGCTTTCTTT	CASSQVGGNTEAFF
NA	TRBD1	TRBV7-7	TRBJ2-5	TGTGCTAGCAGCTTTGAAGTTGTAGGGGGCGGGGAGACCCAGTACTTC	CASSFEVVGGGETQYF
few	NA	TRBV25-1	TRBJ2-1	TGTGCCAGCAGTGACCCGGGACACGGAAACAATGAGCAGTTCTTC	CASSDPGHGNNEQFF
NA	TRBD2	TRBV9	TRBJ2-2	TGTGCCAGCAGCGTGTCGACTAGCCCTTTAGGAACCGGGGAGCTGTTTTTT	CASSVSTSPLGTGELFF
NA	NA	TRBV19	TRBJ2-2	TGTGCCAGTAGTATAGACGGGAACACCGGGGAGCTGTTTTTT	CASSIDGNTGELFF
NA	NA	TRBV5-1	TRBJ2-6	TGCGCCAGCAGCCGGGAGAGGGCTGGGGCCAACGTCCTGACTTTC	CASSRERAGANVLTF
NA	TRBD2	TRBV7-7	TRBJ2-2	TGTGCTAGCAGAGCACCGGGAGGAAACACCGGGGAGCTGTTTTTT	CASRAPGGNTGELFF
NA	TRBD1	TRBV10-3	TRBJ1-5	TGTGCCATCAGTCCTGGGACAGGGGGCGGCAGCAATCAGCCCCAGCATTTT	CAISPGTGGGSNQPQHF
NA	NA	TRBV6-1	TRBJ2-7	TGTGCCAGCAGTCGCTCCTACGAGCAGTACTTC	CASSRSYEQYF
NA	NA	TRBV27	TRBJ1-5	TGTGCCAGCAGTTTCAAATTTGGAGGCAATCAGCCCCAGCATTTT	CASSFKFGGNQPQHF
NA	TRBD1	TRBV5-6	TRBJ1-2	TGTGCCAGCAGCCGGGGACAGCAGGTTCACACCTTC	CASSRGQQVHTF
NA	TRBD2	TRBV3-1/TRBV3-2	TRBJ2-2	TGTGCCAGCAGCCAGCAACTAGCGGGAACCGGGGAGCTGTTTTTT	CASSQQLAGTGELFF
NA	TRBD2	TRBV9	TRBJ2-1	TGTGCCAGCAGCACCAGGACTAGCGGAGAAGGGCTCAATGAGCAGTTCTTC	CASSTRTSGEGLNEQFF
NA	NA	TRBV7-3	TRBJ2-2	TGTGCCAGCAGCACTCAACGGGGGTCCGGGGAGCTGTTTTTT	CASSTQRGSGELFF
NA	NA	TRBV30	TRBJ1-5	TGTGCCTGGAGTCTGGGACAATTCGCTCAGCCCCAGCATTTT	CAWSLGQFAQPQHF
few	NA	TRBV27	TRBJ2-7	TGTGCCAGCAGCACAACTCCGGCATCTGGAGGGGCGGTCGAGCAGTACTTC	CASSTTPASGGAVEQYF
few	NA	TRBV30	TRBJ2-1	TGTGGTTCGCAGGGATACAATGAGCAGTTCTTC	CGSQGYNEQFF
NA	TRBD2	TRBV7-9	TRBJ2-3	TGTGCCAGCAGCCCGCGGCGACTAGCGGGAGTGTTGACAGATACGCAGTATTTT	CASSPRRLAGVLTDTQYF
NA	TRBD2	TRBV27	TRBJ2-3	TGTGCCAGCAGTTTATATAAAAAGGGGGTACTAGCGGGTAGCACAGATACGCAGTATTTT	CASSLYKKGVLAGSTDTQYF
NA	NA	TRBV5-6	TRBJ1-1	TGTGCCAGCAGCTCTTCAGGCTTGGTCACCATTTTTGAAGCTTTCTTT	CASSSSGLVTIFEAFF
many	NA	TRBV28	TRBJ1-2	TGTGCCAGCAGTTTGGGGGCTGAAGCCTATGGCTACACCTTC	CASSLGAEAYGYTF
once	NA	TRBV24-1	TRBJ2-7	TGTGCCACCAGTGACCGTTGGGGCCACGAGCAGTACTTC	CATSDRWGHEQYF
NA	NA	TRBV3-1/TRBV3-2	TRBJ2-1	TGTGCCAGCAGCCACGGAGGAAGCGAGCAGTTCTTC	CASSHGGSEQFF
NA	TRBD1	TRBV2	TRBJ2-7	TGTGCCAGCAGCTACACAAAGGGACAGGGGACCGACGAGCAGTACTTC	CASSYTKGQGTDEQYF